The entry that follows covers one T cell receptor beta chain sequence. The CDR3 end falls 3 residues outside the read, so it is completed with the germline J gene. The junction had 9 bases not matched to a gene; V was cut back by 6 bases and J by 4 bases. This CDR3 has 14 residues. The germline gives CDR1 DFQATT, CDR2 SNEGSKA (reference sequence). The data belong to a study of Tregs in tolerant kidney transplant recipients. Libraries were prepared by immunoSEQ multiplex PCR; TCRdb keeps only in-frame clonotypes and omits some of them. The sample's table shows 45,000 to 55,000 clones. This TCR came from a human donor who received a combined kidney and bone marrow transplant. Sequencing used CD4+ T cells from blood, obtained before the transplant. This chain joins TRBV20-1 and TRBJ2-5; TRBD2 matches at 9 bases. The CDR3 sequence: CSAPAGGWGETQYF. Incomplete CDR3 DNA: TGCAGTGCCCCAGCGGGAGGATGGGGAGAGACC.